This TCR beta chain appears in the sequencing data of a study of T cells after yellow fever vaccination. Using its own MiXCR run on the 5' RACE reads, TCRdb lists one record per CDR3 protein. The data show hundreds of thousands of distinct CDR3 sequences, around 13% seen once. Overall study findings and caveats: Clones from primary vaccination mostly reappeared after the booster (roughly 95% CD4, approximately 86% CD8).

In its sample, this clonotype was seen a few times. Antigen specificity is unknown. Germline CDR1 reads MDHEN; CDR2 reads SYDVKM. Trimming took 4 bases from V and 8 from J, leaving 20 bases between them. This CDR3 spans 15 amino acids. Sequenced material: CD4+ T cells sorted from PBMCs, taken 15 days after the yellow fever booster vaccination. The chain combines TRBV28 with TRBJ1-2, with D unclear. This TCR came from a man younger than 35 who received the YFV17D yellow fever vaccine. CDR3 sequence: CASSSAPGLTIGYTF. CDR3 DNA sequence: TGTGCCAGCAGTTCGGCTCCCGGGTTAACCATCGGCTACACCTTC.